This T cell receptor beta chain stems from a study of T-cell reconstitution after alpha-beta-depleted transplantation in children. There are many counts of this clonotype. Unique molecular identifiers were incorporated into the prepared TCRbeta library. Each CDR3 protein is one row after TCRdb ran MiXCR on the PCR reads. The sample shows approximately 83,000 distinct CDR3 sequences, 9% to 15% of them seen only once. From germline, CDR1 is SGHTA and CDR2 FQGNSA. This CDR3 region has 14 residues. Deletions cut 5 bases from V and 6 bases from J, with 16 bases between. The sample was PBMCs from the stem cell graft donor, taken from the stem cell graft. The gene calls are TRBV7-2 and TRBJ2-5; D ambiguous. The source is a human donor who donated a stem cell graft to a child with inherited bone marrow failure. The CDR3 DNA reads as TGTGCCAGCAGCCGGTTTACGGGCCATAAGACCCAGTACTTC. It yields the protein CASSRFTGHKTQYF.